The rows below give T cell receptor beta chains drawn from one sample of a study of shared clonotypes between healthy human individuals. Generated by immunoSEQ multiplex PCR, the TCRdb table keeps only in-frame clones and is missing some. The top ten hold approximately 1.3% of the sample, which has roughly 1 million clones, about 80% seen once. Sequences were obtained from memory CD4+ T cells sorted from blood. The receptors originated from a man between 18 and 29 years old in good health. Both conserved end residues are part of each CDR3. A D gene is named only where the DNA matches it firmly. A row's size may be missing; if present it is once, few, many or a size class.

clone size,D gene,J gene,V gene,CDR3 protein,CDR3 DNA
.,.,TRBJ1-6,TRBV6-5,CASSGGNSPLHF,TGTGCCAGCAGTGGGGGGAATTCACCCCTCCACTTT
once,.,TRBJ2-3,TRBV19,CASGVSTDTQYF,TGTGCCAGCGGGGTGAGCACAGATACGCAGTATTTT
.,.,TRBJ2-3,TRBV9,CASSPDSRTDTQYF,TGTGCCAGCAGCCCCGACTCTCGCACAGATACGCAGTATTTT
.,.,TRBJ1-6,TRBV7-9,CATGRGTDSPLHF,TGTGCCACCGGGCGGGGTACGGATTCACCCCTCCACTTT
.,TRBD1,TRBJ1-5,TRBV6-1,CASSGQGGNQPQHF,TGTGCCAGCAGTGGTCAGGGGGGCAATCAGCCCCAGCATTTT
.,TRBD1,TRBJ1-5,TRBV10-2,CASSEEGAGNQPQHF,TGCGCCAGCAGTGAGGAGGGGGCCGGCAATCAGCCCCAGCATTTT
.,TRBD2,TRBJ2-4,TRBV2,CASSAGTSEKNIQYF,TGTGCCAGCAGTGCCGGGACTAGCGAGAAAAACATTCAGTACTTC
.,.,TRBJ2-1,TRBV5-1,CASSLGQGTYNEQFF,TGCGCCAGCAGCTTGGGCCAGGGGACCTACAATGAGCAGTTCTTC
many,TRBD1,TRBJ2-4,TRBV7-9,CASSLGTGDFGKNIQYF,TGTGCCAGCAGCTTAGGGACAGGGGATTTCGGCAAAAACATTCAGTACTTC
.,TRBD2,TRBJ2-3,TRBV5-1,CASSAAGDITDTQYF,TGCGCCAGCAGTGCGGCGGGGGATATCACAGATACGCAGTATTTT
few,.,TRBJ2-7,TRBV18,CASIRDPVVREQYF,TGTGCCAGTATCCGGGATCCCGTCGTACGGGAGCAGTACTTC